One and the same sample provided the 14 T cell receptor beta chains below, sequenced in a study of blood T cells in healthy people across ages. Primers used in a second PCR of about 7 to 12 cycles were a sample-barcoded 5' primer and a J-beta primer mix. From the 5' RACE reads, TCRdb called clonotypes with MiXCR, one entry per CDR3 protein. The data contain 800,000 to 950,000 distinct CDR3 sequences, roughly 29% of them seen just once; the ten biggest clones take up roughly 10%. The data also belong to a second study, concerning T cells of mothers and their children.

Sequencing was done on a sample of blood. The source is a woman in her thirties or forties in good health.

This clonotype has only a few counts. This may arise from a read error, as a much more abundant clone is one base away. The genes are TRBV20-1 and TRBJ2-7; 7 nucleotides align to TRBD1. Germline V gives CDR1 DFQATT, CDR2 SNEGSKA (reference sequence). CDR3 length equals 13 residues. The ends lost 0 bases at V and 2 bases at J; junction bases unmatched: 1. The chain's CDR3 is CSAREQGTYEQYF. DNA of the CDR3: TGCAGTGCTAGAGAACAGGGGACCTACGAGCAGTACTTC.

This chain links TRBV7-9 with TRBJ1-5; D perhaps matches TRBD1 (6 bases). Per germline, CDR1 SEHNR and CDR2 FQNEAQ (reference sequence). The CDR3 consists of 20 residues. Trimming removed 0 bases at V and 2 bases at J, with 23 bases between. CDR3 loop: CASSLASSDSFPPGNQPQHF. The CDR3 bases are TGTGCCAGCAGCTTAGCTTCGTCGGACAGCTTCCCCCCGGGCAATCAGCCCCAGCATTTT. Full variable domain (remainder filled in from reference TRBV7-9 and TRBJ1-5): DTGVSQNPRHKITKRGQNVTFRCDPISEHNRLYWYRQTLGQGPEFLTYFQNEAQLEKSRLLSDRFSAERPKGSFSTLEIQRTEQGDSAMYLCASSLASSDSFPPGNQPQHFGDGTRLSIL.

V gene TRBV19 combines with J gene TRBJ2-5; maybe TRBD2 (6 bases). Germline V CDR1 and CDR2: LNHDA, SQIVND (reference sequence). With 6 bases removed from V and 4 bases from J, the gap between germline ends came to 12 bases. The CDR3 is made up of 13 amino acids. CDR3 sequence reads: CASRTRGLETQYF. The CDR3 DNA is TGTGCCAGTAGAACTCGGGGGTTAGAGACCCAGTACTTC.

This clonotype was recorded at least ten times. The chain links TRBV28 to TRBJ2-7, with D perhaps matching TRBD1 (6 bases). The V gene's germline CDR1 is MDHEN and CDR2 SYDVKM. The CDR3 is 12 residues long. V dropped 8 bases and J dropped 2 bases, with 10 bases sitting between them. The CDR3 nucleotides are TGTGCCAGCGTCAGGGGTACCTACGAGCAGTACTTC. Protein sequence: CASVRGTYEQYF.

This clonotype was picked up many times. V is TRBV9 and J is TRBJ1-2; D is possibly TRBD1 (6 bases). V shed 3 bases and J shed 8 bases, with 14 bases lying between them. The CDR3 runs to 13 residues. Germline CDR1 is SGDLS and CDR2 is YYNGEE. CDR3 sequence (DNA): TGTGCCAGCAGCGACCTACTGACAGGCGGCTACACCTTC. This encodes CASSDLLTGGYTF. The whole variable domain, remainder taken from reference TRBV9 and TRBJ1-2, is DSGVTQTPKHLITATGQRVTLRCSPRSGDLSVYWYQQSLDQGLQFLIQYYNGEERAKGNILERFSAQQFPDLHSELNLSSLELGDSALYFCASSDLLTGGYTFGSGTRLTVV.

CDR3 sequence (DNA): TGTGCCAGCAGTGCCCGGACTATTTACGAGCAGTACTTC. Encoded protein: CASSARTIYEQYF. The rearrangement links TRBV12-3 or TRBV12-4 to TRBJ2-7; weak D call: TRBD2 (6 bases). The CDR3 runs to 13 residues. Trimming left V 5 bases short and J 4 bases short, with 12 bases between.

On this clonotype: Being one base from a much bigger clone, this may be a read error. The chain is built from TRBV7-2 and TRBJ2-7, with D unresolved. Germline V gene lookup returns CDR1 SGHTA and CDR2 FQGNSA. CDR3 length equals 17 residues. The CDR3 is CASSLIKGLGVGYEHYF. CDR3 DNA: TGTGCCAGCAGCTTAATTAAGGGATTAGGAGTGGGCTACGAGCACTACTTC. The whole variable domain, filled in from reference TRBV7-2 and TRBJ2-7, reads GAGVSQSPSNKVTEKGKDVELRCDPISGHTALYWYRQSLGQGLEFLIYFQGNSAPDKSGLPSDRFSAERTGGSVSTLTIQRTQQEDSAVYLCASSLIKGLGVGYEHYFGPGTRLTVT.

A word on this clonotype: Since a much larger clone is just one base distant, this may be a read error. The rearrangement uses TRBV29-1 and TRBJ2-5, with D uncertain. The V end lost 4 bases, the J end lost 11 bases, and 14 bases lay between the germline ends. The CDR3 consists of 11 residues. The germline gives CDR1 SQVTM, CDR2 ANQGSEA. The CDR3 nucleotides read TGCAGCGTTGTGTTTTTTGATGAGCAGTACTTC. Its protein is CSVVFFDEQYF.

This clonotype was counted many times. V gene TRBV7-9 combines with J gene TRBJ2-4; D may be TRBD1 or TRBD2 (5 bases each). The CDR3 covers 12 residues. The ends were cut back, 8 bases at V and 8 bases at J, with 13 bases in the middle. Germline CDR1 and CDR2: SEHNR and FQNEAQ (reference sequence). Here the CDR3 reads CASLRDGDIQYF. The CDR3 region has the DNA TGTGCCAGCCTCCGGGACGGAGACATTCAGTACTTC.

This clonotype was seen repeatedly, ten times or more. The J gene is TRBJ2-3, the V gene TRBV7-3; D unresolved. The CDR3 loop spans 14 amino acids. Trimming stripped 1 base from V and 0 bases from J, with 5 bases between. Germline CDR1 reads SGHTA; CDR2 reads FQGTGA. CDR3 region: CASSLRLSTDTQYF. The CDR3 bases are TGTGCCAGCAGCTTAAGGCTTAGCACAGATACGCAGTATTTT.

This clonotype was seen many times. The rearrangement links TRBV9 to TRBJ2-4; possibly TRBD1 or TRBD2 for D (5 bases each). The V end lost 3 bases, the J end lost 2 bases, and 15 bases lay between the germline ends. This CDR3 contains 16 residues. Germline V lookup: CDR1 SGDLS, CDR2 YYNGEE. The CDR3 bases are TGTGCCAGCAGCGGGACCCCCGGGGCCTCCAAAAACATTCAGTACTTC. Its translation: CASSGTPGASKNIQYF.

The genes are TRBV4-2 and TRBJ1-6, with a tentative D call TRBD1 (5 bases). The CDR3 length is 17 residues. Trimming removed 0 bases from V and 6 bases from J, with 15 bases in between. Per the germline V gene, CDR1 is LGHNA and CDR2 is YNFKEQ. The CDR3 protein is CASSQEEGRVGNSPLHF. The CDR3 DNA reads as TGTGCCAGCAGCCAAGAGGAGGGCAGGGTCGGTAATTCACCCCTCCACTTT.

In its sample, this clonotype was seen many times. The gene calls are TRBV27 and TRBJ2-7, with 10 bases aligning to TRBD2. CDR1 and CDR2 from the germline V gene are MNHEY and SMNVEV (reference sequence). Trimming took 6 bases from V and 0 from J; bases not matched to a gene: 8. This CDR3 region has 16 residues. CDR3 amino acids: CASRSLAGDLSYEQYF. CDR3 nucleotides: TGTGCCAGCAGGTCTCTAGCGGGGGACCTCTCCTACGAGCAGTACTTC.

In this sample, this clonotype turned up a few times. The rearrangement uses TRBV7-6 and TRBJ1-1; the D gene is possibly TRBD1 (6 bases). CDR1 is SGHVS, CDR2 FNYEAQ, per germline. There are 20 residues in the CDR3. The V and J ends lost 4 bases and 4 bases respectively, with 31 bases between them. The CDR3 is CASSSPMTGCCGGESTEAFF. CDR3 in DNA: TGTGCCAGCAGCTCACCGATGACAGGTTGTTGTGGAGGTGAATCCACTGAAGCTTTCTTT.